These 15 T cell receptor beta chains came from one sample sequenced in a study of T-cell reconstitution after alpha-beta-depleted transplantation in children. Molecular barcoding with unique molecular identifiers was used for the TCRbeta library. TCRdb reprocessed the PCR reads with MiXCR, giving one entry per CDR3 protein. The sample includes about 510,000 distinct CDR3 sequences, roughly an eighth of them seen just once. The source was PBMCs, mostly from graft donor cells, collected 180 days after TCRalphabeta/CD19-depleted stem cell transplant. Every receptor here comes from a female patient between 2 and 15 years old who had a stem cell transplant for aplastic anemia, so the T cells may come from the graft donor.

V and J are TRBV7-2 and TRBJ2-1, with TRBD2 as a possible D gene (5 bases). Trimming pared 5 bases from V and 4 bases from J, leaving 9 bases between. The CDR3 loop spans 13 amino acids. Germline loops: CDR1 SGHTA, CDR2 FQGNSA. The chain's CDR3 is CASSAGFYNEQFF. Here the CDR3 DNA reads TGTGCCAGCAGCGCGGGTTTTTACAATGAGCAGTTCTTC.

V is TRBV7-2 and J is TRBJ2-7; D is ambiguous. Germline V gene lookup returns CDR1 SGHTA and CDR2 FQGNSA. Trimming took off 2 bases at V and 0 bases at J, with 5 bases between the two ends. The CDR3 runs to 13 residues. CDR3 nucleotides: TGTGCCAGCAGCTTAACTTTCTCCTACGAGCAGTACGTC. Residues: CASSLTFSYEQYV.

This chain uses TRBV9 with TRBJ2-1, with a possible D match to TRBD2 (5 bases). Germline-derived CDR1 and CDR2 are SGDLS and YYNGEE. The CDR3 totals 15 residues. V lost 0 bases and J lost 5, with 12 bases in between. The CDR3 DNA reads TGTGCCAGCAGCGTAGGAGCGGTGTGGGACAATGAGCAGTTCTTC. It encodes CASSVGAVWDNEQFF.

This chain links TRBV6-1 with TRBJ2-1, with 14 bases that match TRBD2. Germline loops: CDR1 MNHNS, CDR2 SASEGT. The CDR3 sequence is 17 residues long. J was trimmed by 7 bases and V by 2 bases; bases with no gene match: 7. The CDR3 loop is CASSEFRGLAGGNEQFF. Here the CDR3 DNA reads TGTGCCAGCAGTGAATTCAGAGGACTAGCGGGAGGTAATGAGCAGTTCTTC.

This clonotype has only a few counts. V and J are TRBV20-1 and TRBJ2-5; 8 bases match TRBD1. CDR1 and CDR2 from the germline V gene are DFQATT and SNEGSKA (reference sequence). V trimming: 6 bases; J trimming: 0 bases; junction bases outside the gene matches: 9. This CDR3 has 15 residues. For the CDR3, the DNA is TGCAGTGCAAAGACAGGGGCCCTCCACCAAGAGACCCAGTACTTC. Its translation: CSAKTGALHQETQYF.

As for this clonotype: One junction end does not reproduce the germline sequence, and a read error may be involved. The rearrangement uses TRBV7-8 and TRBJ2-1; 11 bases agree with TRBD2. The CDR3 contains 15 residues. Germline V gene lookup returns CDR1 SGHVS and CDR2 FQNEAQ. CDR3: CASSSPGLAVNAQFF. CDR3 sequence (DNA): TGTGCCAGCAGCTCCCCGGGACTAGCGGTCAATGCGCAGTTCTTC.

Here the CDR3 DNA reads TGTGCCAGCAGCTTTGGGATCCTCCCTGAAGCTTTCTTT. Protein: CASSFGILPEAFF. This chain connects TRBV5-5 to TRBJ1-1; D gene unclear. Between the trimmed V and J ends, which lost 2 bases and 6 bases, there was a span of 11 bases. The germline V gene has CDR1 SGHKS and CDR2 YYEKEE (reference sequence). The CDR3 contains 13 residues. The variable domain in full, with the rest retrieved from reference TRBV5-5 and TRBJ1-1, is DAGVTQSPTHLIKTRGQQVTLRCSPISGHKSVSWYQQVLGQGPQFIFQYYEKEERGRGNFPDRFSARQFPNYSSELNVNALLLGDSALYLCASSFGILPEAFFGQGTRLTVV.

This clonotype turned up a few times. The chain couples TRBV6-5 to TRBJ2-1, with a weak D call TRBD2 (6 bases). V was trimmed by 2 bases and J by 4 bases, leaving 15 bases between them. CDR1 is MNHEY and CDR2 is SVGAGI in the germline V gene. CDR3 length: 16 residues. This CDR3 is CASSYRPGSGYNEQFF. In DNA, the CDR3 is TGTGCCAGCAGTTACCGCCCCGGCAGCGGGTACAATGAGCAGTTCTTC.

The J gene is TRBJ2-3, the V gene TRBV7-2; D is undetermined. The ends were cut back, 2 bases at V and 6 bases at J, with 15 bases in the middle. Germline CDR1 is SGHTA and CDR2 is FQGNSA. The CDR3 loop spans 15 amino acids. CDR3 in DNA: TGTGCCAGCAGCTTACGCAGGTCCGACCAGGATACGCAGTATTTT. It codes for CASSLRRSDQDTQYF. Together with reference TRBV7-2 and TRBJ2-3, the CDR3 gives the full variable domain: GAGVSQSPSNKVTEKGKDVELRCDPISGHTALYWYRQSLGQGLEFLIYFQGNSAPDKSGLPSDRFSAERTGGSVSTLTIQRTQQEDSAVYLCASSLRRSDQDTQYFGPGTRLTVL.

The CDR3 is CSARPTPGPVSSYNEQFF. The CDR3 DNA follows: TGCAGTGCTAGACCCACACCGGGGCCGGTGAGCTCCTACAATGAGCAGTTCTTC. The rearrangement links TRBV20-1 to TRBJ2-1, with D perhaps TRBD1 or TRBD2 (5 bases each). The CDR3 is 18 residues long. The ends were cut back, 2 bases at V and 0 bases at J, with 20 bases in the middle. From germline, CDR1 is DFQATT and CDR2 SNEGSKA (reference sequence).

The V gene is TRBV20-1, the J gene TRBJ2-7; TRBD2 matches at 14 bases. Germline assignment: CDR1 DFQATT and CDR2 SNEGSKA (reference sequence). CDR3 length: 14 residues. V lost 6 bases, J lost 5 bases, and 6 bases stayed unmatched. The CDR3 sequence: CSAVGLAGDDEQYF. The CDR3 DNA reads TGCAGTGCGGTGGGACTAGCGGGAGACGACGAGCAGTACTTC.

Only a few counts were recorded for this clonotype. J is TRBJ1-4 and V is TRBV29-1; D not resolved. The length of the CDR3 is 12 residues. CDR1 is SQVTM and CDR2 is ANQGSEA in the germline V gene. Trimming removed 6 bases from V and 5 bases from J, with 10 bases in between. The CDR3 sequence is CSVQEGNEKLFF. The CDR3 DNA follows: TGCAGCGTCCAGGAAGGAAATGAAAAACTGTTTTTT. The variable domain in full, with the rest retrieved from reference TRBV29-1 and TRBJ1-4, is SAVISQKPSRDICQRGTSLTIQCQVDSQVTMMFWYRQQPGQSLTLIATANQGSEATYESGFVIDKFPISRPNLTFSTLTVSNMSPEDSSIYLCSVQEGNEKLFFGSGTQLSVL.

This clonotype has more than one count but fewer than ten. The rearrangement uses TRBV2 and TRBJ2-7; D is unclear. CDR1 and CDR2 from the germline V gene are SNHLY and FYNNEI. V dropped 6 bases and J dropped 4 bases, with 7 bases sitting between them. CDR3 length: 11 amino acids. Here the CDR3 DNA reads TGTGCCAGCAGCCCCCCGTACGAGCAGTACGTC. Translated, it gives CASSPPYEQYV.

The chain employs TRBV3-1 and TRBJ1-1; D is undetermined. The CDR3 length is 14 residues. Trimming shortened V by 4 bases and J by 6 bases, and 15 bases separated the two germline ends. The V gene's germline CDR1 is LGHDT and CDR2 YNNKEL (reference sequence). Here the CDR3 reads CASSPPTRYPEAFF. The DNA for the CDR3 is TGTGCCAGCAGCCCACCTACACGGTATCCTGAAGCTTTCTTT.

The chain couples TRBV3-1 to TRBJ2-3; 8 positions agree with TRBD2. V dropped 4 bases and J dropped 0; count of bases not matched to a gene: 6. This CDR3 region has 16 residues. The germline V gene has CDR1 LGHDT and CDR2 YNNKEL (reference sequence). This chain's CDR3 is CASSLRVAGSTDTQYF. The CDR3, as DNA: TGTGCCAGCAGCCTAAGGGTAGCGGGAAGCACAGATACGCAGTATTTT.